The clone carrying this T cell receptor (beta chain) occurred many times. This record belongs to a study of identical twins. Germline V gene lookup returns CDR1 SGHVS and CDR2 FNYEAQ. This CDR3 is built from 14 residues. Trimming removed 0 bases from V and 5 bases from J, with 9 bases in between. TCRdb reprocessed the 5' RACE reads via MiXCR and lists one record per CDR3 protein. The repertoire holds around 280,000 distinct CDR3 sequences, with about 8.9% as singletons. These data were also filed under a second study, of yellow fever vaccine responses in identical twins.

Sequencing was done on a sample of memory (CD45RO+) T cells sorted from blood. The chain uses TRBV7-6 and TRBJ2-3, with D possibly TRBD1 on 6 matching bases. The receptor was derived from a woman under 30 in good health. CDR3 sequence (DNA): TGTGCCAGCAGCTTAGCGCAGGGGAGAGATACGCAGTATTTT. This codes for CASSLAQGRDTQYF. Full variable domain (rest looked up from reference TRBV7-6 and TRBJ2-3): GAGVSQSPRYKVTKRGQDVALRCDPISGHVSLYWYRQALGQGPEFLTYFNYEAQQDKSGLPNDRFSAERPEGSISTLTIQRTEQRDSAMYRCASSLAQGRDTQYFGPGTRLTVL.